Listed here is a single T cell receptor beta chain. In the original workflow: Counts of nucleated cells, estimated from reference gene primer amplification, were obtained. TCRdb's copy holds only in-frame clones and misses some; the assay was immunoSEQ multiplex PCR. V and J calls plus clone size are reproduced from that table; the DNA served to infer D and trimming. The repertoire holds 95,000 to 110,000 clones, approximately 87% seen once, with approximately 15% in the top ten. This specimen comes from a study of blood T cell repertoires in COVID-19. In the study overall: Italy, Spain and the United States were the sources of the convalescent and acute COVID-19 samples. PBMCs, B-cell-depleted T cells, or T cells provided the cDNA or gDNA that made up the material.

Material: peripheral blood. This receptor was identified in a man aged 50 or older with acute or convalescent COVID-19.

CDR3 residues: CASSPPVNTEAFF. The CDR3 DNA reads as TGTGCCAGCAGCCCCCCAGTGAACACTGAAGCTTTCTTT. V and J are TRBV3-1 (or the pseudogene TRBV3-2) and TRBJ1-1; no clear D gene. The CDR3 is 13 amino acids. The ends were cut back, 4 bases at V and 0 bases at J, with 6 bases in the middle. Germline loops: CDR1 LGHDT, CDR2 YNNKEL (reference sequence).